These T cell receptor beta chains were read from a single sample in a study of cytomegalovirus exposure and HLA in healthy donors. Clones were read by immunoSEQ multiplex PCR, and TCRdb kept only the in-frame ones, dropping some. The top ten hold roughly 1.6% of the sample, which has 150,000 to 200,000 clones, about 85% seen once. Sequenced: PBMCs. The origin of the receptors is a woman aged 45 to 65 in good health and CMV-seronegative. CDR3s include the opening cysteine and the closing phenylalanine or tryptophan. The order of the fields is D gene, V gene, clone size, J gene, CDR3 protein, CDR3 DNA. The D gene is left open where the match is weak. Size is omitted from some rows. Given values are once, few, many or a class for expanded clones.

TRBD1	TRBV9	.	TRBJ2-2	CASSVLGAGGATGELFF	TGTGCCAGCAGCGTACTTGGGGCAGGGGGTGCCACCGGGGAGCTGTTTTTT
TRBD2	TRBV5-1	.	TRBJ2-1	CASSLATSALTYNEQFF	TGCGCCAGCAGCTTGGCCACTAGCGCCCTTACCTACAATGAGCAGTTCTTC
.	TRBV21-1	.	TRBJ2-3	CASSKIGKTEYSTDTQYF	TGTGCCAGCAGTAAAATCGGGAAAACGGAGTATAGCACAGATACGCAGTATTTT
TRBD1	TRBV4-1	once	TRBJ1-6	CASSQDRQGANNSPLHF	TGCGCCAGCAGCCAAGATCGGCAGGGGGCAAATAATTCACCCCTCCACTTT
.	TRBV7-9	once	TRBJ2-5	CASRAGKVLGETQYF	TGTGCCAGCAGGGCAGGGAAGGTTCTTGGAGAGACCCAGTACTTC
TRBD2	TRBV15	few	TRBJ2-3	CATSRAKSTGGTQYF	TGTGCCACCAGCAGAGCCAAATCGACGGGGGGTACGCAGTATTTT
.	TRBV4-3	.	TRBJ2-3	CASSQENFGHGNTDTQYF	TGCGCCAGCAGCCAAGAAAACTTCGGACACGGAAACACAGATACGCAGTATTTT
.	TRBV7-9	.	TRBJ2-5	CSSSSGVATQETQYF	TGTTCCAGCAGCTCCGGGGTAGCTACCCAAGAGACCCAGTACTTC
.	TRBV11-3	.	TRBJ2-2	CASTSSPNTGELFF	TGTGCCAGCACCTCGTCTCCGAACACCGGGGAGCTGTTTTTT
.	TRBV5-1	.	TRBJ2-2	CASSSAQREDTGELFF	TGCGCCAGCAGCTCCGCCCAAAGGGAGGACACCGGGGAGCTGTTTTTT
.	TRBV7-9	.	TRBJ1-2	CASSLEVAGSYGYTF	TGTGCCAGCAGCTTAGAGGTGGCAGGCTCTTATGGCTACACCTTC
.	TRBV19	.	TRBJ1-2	CASSMGVIASTGGYTF	TGTGCCAGTAGTATGGGAGTGATCGCCTCGACTGGTGGCTACACCTTC
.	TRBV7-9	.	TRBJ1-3	CASSLAGVDTIYF	TGTGCCAGCAGCTTAGCAGGGGTTGACACCATATATTTT
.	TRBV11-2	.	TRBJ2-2	CASSLEGAGGELFF	TGTGCCAGCAGCTTAGAGGGGGCGGGCGGGGAGCTGTTTTTT
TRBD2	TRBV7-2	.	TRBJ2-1	CASSPVGLVGEQFF	TGTGCCAGCAGCCCGGTGGGACTAGTCGGTGAGCAGTTCTTC
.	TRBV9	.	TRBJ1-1	CASSVEGGTEAFF	TGTGCCAGCAGCGTAGAAGGCGGTACTGAAGCTTTCTTT
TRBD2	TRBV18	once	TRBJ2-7	CASSPGLSSGRAGEQYF	TGTGCCAGCTCACCGGGATTGTCTAGCGGGAGGGCCGGGGAGCAGTACTTC
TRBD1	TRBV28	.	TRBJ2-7	CASRSFGTGSYEQYF	TGTGCCAGCAGGTCTTTCGGGACAGGATCCTACGAGCAGTACTTC
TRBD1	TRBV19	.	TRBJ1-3	CASKGQLFSGNTIYF	TGTGCCAGCAAGGGACAGTTGTTCTCTGGAAACACCATATATTTT
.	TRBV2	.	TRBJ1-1	CASSGWGLTEAFF	TGTGCCAGCAGTGGTTGGGGCTTGACTGAAGCTTTCTTT